This TCR beta chain was obtained from a study of cytomegalovirus exposure and HLA in healthy donors. Libraries were prepared by immunoSEQ multiplex PCR; TCRdb keeps only in-frame clonotypes and omits some of them. The sample yields around 150,000 clones, 80% to 90% seen once. CDR1 SGHAT and CDR2 FQNNGV come from the germline V gene. This CDR3 region has 13 residues. Trimming took off 6 bases at V and 4 bases at J, with 12 bases between the two ends. The gene calls are TRBV11-2 and TRBJ1-1; D is possibly TRBD1 (6 bases). This receptor was taken from a woman aged 18-29 years in good health and CMV-seronegative. What was sequenced was PBMCs. Here the CDR3 reads CASRPQGSTEAFF. CDR3 sequence (DNA): TGTGCCAGCAGACCCCAGGGGAGCACTGAAGCTTTCTTT.